This is a list of T cell receptor beta chains from one sample in a study of control samples from healthy donors and cancer patients. Libraries were prepared by immunoSEQ multiplex PCR; TCRdb keeps only in-frame clonotypes and omits some of them. The sample yields roughly 100,000 clones, about 89% seen once. What was sequenced was blood. These receptors all stem from a man aged 25-40 years in good health. The CDR3 runs from the conserved cysteine through the conserved F or W. A D gene is named only where the DNA matches it firmly. Size values are once, few and many counts, or a class for expanded clones, and some rows have none.

J gene | V gene | D gene | clone size | CDR3 DNA | CDR3 protein
TRBJ2-7 | TRBV28 | TRBD1 | . | TGTGCCAGCAGTTCCGGGACAGGGCCCTACGAGCAGTACTTC | CASSSGTGPYEQYF
TRBJ1-2 | TRBV27 | . | few | TGTGCCAGCAGACGGGGGGGATATGGCTACACCTTC | CASRRGGYGYTF
TRBJ2-7 | TRBV25-1 | TRBD2 | . | TGTGCCAGCAGTCGGGTCGGGGCGGGGGAGAGCTCCTACGAGCAGTACTTC | CASSRVGAGESSYEQYF
TRBJ1-2 | TRBV28 | TRBD1 | . | TGTGCCAGCAGTTTAGGGACAGGGCTAGCCACCTTC | CASSLGTGLATF
TRBJ2-3 | TRBV18 | . | . | TGTGCCAGCTCTTTATACGGGGCCGATAGCACAGATACGCAGTATTTT | CASSLYGADSTDTQYF
TRBJ2-3 | TRBV18 | . | . | TGTGCCAGCCTGGGAAGCACAGATACGCAGTATTTT | CASLGSTDTQYF
TRBJ2-7 | TRBV4-1 | TRBD2 | once | TGCGCCAGCAGCCAGATGGGACTAGCGGGCATCGAGCAGTACTTC | CASSQMGLAGIEQYF
TRBJ1-2 | TRBV29-1 | . | . | TGCAGCGTTGAAGAGTTGACACACTATGGCTACACCTTC | CSVEELTHYGYTF
TRBJ2-2 | TRBV4-3 | . | . | TGCGCCAGCAGCCACTCGATAAACACCGGGGAGCTGTTTTTT | CASSHSINTGELFF
TRBJ2-7 | TRBV19 | TRBD1 | . | TGTGCCAGTCGGACAGGGGCTAGGTACGAGCAGTACTTC | CASRTGARYEQYF
TRBJ1-5 | TRBV6-2/TRBV6-3 | TRBD1 | few | TGTGCCAGCAGTGGAAAGGGGGCCGTTGGTAATCAGCCCCAGCATTTT | CASSGKGAVGNQPQHF
TRBJ1-1 | TRBV2 | . | . | TGTGCCAGTTTTTTAGACAGGAGTGAAGCTTTCTTT | CASFLDRSEAFF
TRBJ1-2 | TRBV30 | . | . | TGTGCCTGGAGTCCAGGGATCACATATGGCTACACCTTC | CAWSPGITYGYTF
TRBJ1-2 | TRBV28 | TRBD1 | once | TGTGCCAGCAGTTATCCCCCGACAGGGAAGGGCTATGGCTACACCTTC | CASSYPPTGKGYGYTF
TRBJ2-2 | TRBV4-1 | TRBD1 | . | TGCGCCAGCAGCCTTAGGGGGACAGGGGATTCCGGGGAGCTGTTTTTT | CASSLRGTGDSGELFF
TRBJ1-1 | TRBV4-1 | . | few | TGCGCCAGCAGCCAAGTCTTCTCGCTAGGGGGGGTCACTGAAGCTTTCTTT | CASSQVFSLGGVTEAFF
TRBJ2-7 | TRBV27 | TRBD2 | . | TGTGCCAGCAAGCCAGCGGGAGTCATCCGCGAGCAGTACTTC | CASKPAGVIREQYF
TRBJ1-5 | TRBV10-1 | TRBD1 | . | TGCGCCAGCAGAAACAGGGGATGGGGACAGCCCCAGCATTTT | CASRNRGWGQPQHF
TRBJ2-1 | TRBV9 | TRBD2 | . | TGTGCCAGCAGCGTAGGATCAGCGGGGGGAGGTGAGCAGTTCTTC | CASSVGSAGGGEQFF